The clone carrying this TCR beta chain was seen many times. TCRdb analysed the reads with MiXCR anew, one entry per CDR3 protein. The sample has some 150,000 distinct CDR3 sequences, about 6.1% seen once. These data come from a study of T cell repertoires in cytomegalovirus infection. About the research overall: Matching HLA type, along with CMV infection, was indicated by public TCR beta signatures.

Germline loops: CDR1 SGHAT, CDR2 FQNNGV. J gave up 4 bases and V 3 bases, and 11 bases lay outside the gene matches. The CDR3 runs 17 residues. The clonotype originates from a human donor in good health (CMV status not recorded). Some clones in this sample may be carry-over from other donors' samples. Specimen: PBMCs. This chain joins TRBV11-2 and TRBJ2-1; TRBD1 matches at 8 bases. DNA of the CDR3: TGTGCCAGCAGCTTCCGCCCCGGACAGGGCGTATACAATGAGCAGTTCTTC. Translation gives CASSFRPGQGVYNEQFF. Full variable domain (missing parts from reference TRBV11-2 and TRBJ2-1): EAGVAQSPRYKIIEKRQSVAFWCNPISGHATLYWYQQILGQGPKLLIQFQNNGVVDDSQLPKDRFSAERLKGVDSTLKIQPAKLEDSAVYLCASSFRPGQGVYNEQFFGPGTRLTVL.